The present entry profiles one T cell receptor (beta chain) with its context. Its antigen target is currently unknown. Nothing much larger sits one base from this clone, and base qualities are not available. The germline V and J ends show losses of 6 bases and 4 bases respectively, and no gene match explains 5 bases of the junction. CDR1 and CDR2 were assigned from the germline V gene as SQVTM and ANQGSEA. From the cysteine up to the phenylalanine, the CDR3 has a length of 12 residues. Only the CDR3 DNA stays, 36 bases, in frame from base 1. This record belongs to a study of shared clonotypes between healthy human individuals (TCRdb year 2020). Notes on the research overall: The cohort comprised two women and three men aged 18 to 49 years. For each donor, CD4 naive and CD4 memory were each given three plates, CD8 naive was given two plates, and CD8 memory was given one plate. To estimate repertoire size and how much clonotypes are shared between individuals, the study performed deep sequencing of blood TCR repertoires from five healthy adults. To increase sequencing depth and limit assay-specific biases, different laboratories used diverse techniques to prepare libraries and sequence TCR repertoires. Between about 0.94 and 10 billion PBMCs per donor were obtained by leukapheresis. Results and caveats for the whole study, not just this receptor: Rarefaction of sorted-subset datasets indicated incomplete sequencing despite the large sequencing depth. Compared with non-shared clonotypes, clonotypes shared by all four sorted-subset donors had higher generation probabilities. Because the study included only a small number of donors, the genetic and exposure-history diversity represented was limited. Sharing across four donors was observed for 4.5% to 6.5% of naive CD4, around 3.5% of naive CD8, 2% to 2.5% of memory CD4, and less than 0.45% of memory CD8 clonotypes. Pairwise subsampling led to the expectation that sequencing depth would affect the degree of clonotype sharing among donors. Larger estimated clonotype richness was generally found for naive subsets than for memory subsets. Sampling was restricted to blood, and TCR repertoires in tissue are likely to differ from TCR repertoires in blood.

Using the deep immunoSEQ assay, TCR CDR3 regions were amplified from genomic DNA by multiplex PCR. Extracted genomic DNA from each cell subset was distributed evenly across all wells of several immunoSEQ 96-well plates, and each plate was treated as a replicate. Each replicate PCR for sorted subsets received 150 to 250 ng genomic DNA, equal to around 32,000 T cell genomes. Purified libraries were measured with a Qubit 3.0 fluorometer, size-checked on a Bioanalyzer 2100, and measured again with the KAPA Library Quantification kit. Every immunoSEQ 96-well plate was sequenced on a dedicated single-read 150-cycle Illumina NextSeq 550 flow cell. As for the original processing: Because the immunoSEQ output included only junctional sequences and no quality scores, the filtering could not be the same as the filtering used for full-length reads. Sequences were annotated with PyIR, a Python wrapper for IgBLAST v1.9, using IMGT germline references to assign V/J genes and CDR3. Any read was removed if the V/J assignment was weak (E-value above 1e-6), the CDR3 was missing, or the read contained stop codons, out-of-frame junctions, or ambiguous translated residues. V3J clonotypes were defined as sequences sharing the same inferred V gene, J gene, and CDR3 amino acid sequence. Percentage overlap between repertoires was calculated by dividing the number of shared unique clonotypes by the size of the smaller repertoire. Three approaches were used to assess repertoire richness: RTK rarefaction, the Chao1 estimator, and Recon v2.1 estimates of unobserved clonotypes. Generation probabilities were computed with OLGA for all TCRbeta clonotypes obtained by the gDNA method from four donors. Held by TCRdb, this immuneACCESS table contains in-frame sequences only and omits some clones. Under half of the omission traces to an unresolved V gene where checked; the cause of the rest is unknown. The V and J calls and clone size are taken from that table; D and trimming were inferred from the DNA. Here the sample has under 2,500,000 clones; 95% occur a single time. Jointly, the top ten make up 0.1% to 0.15% of the sample.

Healthy HIV-negative adults with no recently reported acute infections or vaccinations were included as donors. Every donor was a Caucasian adult residing in Nashville, Tennessee, USA. CD4+ T cells were enriched by magnetic negative selection; naive cells were then positively selected on CD45RA, and the negative fraction formed the memory subset. Blood was collected by leukapheresis, and PBMCs were isolated by Ficoll-Histopaque density gradient centrifugation and then cryopreserved in liquid nitrogen vapor phase. Analytical flow cytometry was used to check the purity and quantity of every magnetically sorted T cell population. Genomic DNA was isolated from each sorted fraction and quantified by UV absorbance on a Nanodrop 2000c.

The rearranged segments are TRBV29-1 and TRBJ1-2, with 7 junctional bases fitting TRBD1. The specimen was naive CD4+ T cells sorted from blood. According to the study, the label for this sample's cell subset or site signals: CD45RA+ positively selected. The clonotype comes from a man aged 18 to 29 in good health. The DNA reads TGCAGCGTCGTACAGGGGCTCTATGGCTACACCTTC. Translated, this gives CSVVQGLYGYTF.